This T cell receptor beta chain was obtained from a study of shared clonotypes between healthy human individuals. Broader study findings: In general, naive subsets displayed greater estimated richness than memory subsets did.

The V gene's germline CDR1 is MNHEY and CDR2 SVGAGI. Trimming left V 1 base short and J 2 bases short, with 9 bases between. This CDR3 is built from 14 residues. Per the study methods: For the immunoSEQ data, sequences were junction-only without quality scores, so filtering differed. Some clones are missing from TCRdb's copy, which holds only in-frame ones; the method was immunoSEQ multiplex PCR. D and trimming were read from the DNA, whereas the V and J calls and clone size are those reported in that table. The table includes 660,000 or so clones, roughly 96% detected once. This clone was observed a single time. Its antigen is still unknown. The naive CD8 subset, CD45RO-negative cells positively selected for CCR7, excluded terminally differentiated effector memory CD45RA+ cells.

The sample was naive CD8+ T cells sorted from blood. This chain connects TRBV6-5 to TRBJ2-7, with D perhaps matching TRBD2 (5 bases). The origin of this receptor is a woman aged 25 to 45 in good health. The CDR3 here is CASSYLAGAYEQYF. The CDR3 DNA is TGTGCCAGCAGTTACTTGGCCGGGGCCTACGAGCAGTACTTC.